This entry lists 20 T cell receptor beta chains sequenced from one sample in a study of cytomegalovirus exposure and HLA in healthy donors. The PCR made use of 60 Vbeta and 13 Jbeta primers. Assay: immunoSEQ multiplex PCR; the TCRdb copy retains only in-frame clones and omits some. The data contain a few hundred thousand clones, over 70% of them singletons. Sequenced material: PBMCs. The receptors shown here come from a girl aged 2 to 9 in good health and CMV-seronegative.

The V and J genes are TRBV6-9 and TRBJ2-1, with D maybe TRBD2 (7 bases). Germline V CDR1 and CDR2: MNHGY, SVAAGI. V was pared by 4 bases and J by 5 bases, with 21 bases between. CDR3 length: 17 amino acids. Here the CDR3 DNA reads TGTGCCAGCAGTTCGACTCCGGGGCGGGGGCCCGACAATGAGCAGTTCTTC. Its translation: CASSSTPGRGPDNEQFF.

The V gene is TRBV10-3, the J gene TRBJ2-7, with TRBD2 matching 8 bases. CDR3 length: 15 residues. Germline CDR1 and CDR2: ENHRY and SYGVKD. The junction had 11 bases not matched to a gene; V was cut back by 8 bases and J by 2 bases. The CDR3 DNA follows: TGTGCCATCGGACCTTGGACTAGCCGAGCCTACGAGCAGTACTTC. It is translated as CAIGPWTSRAYEQYF.

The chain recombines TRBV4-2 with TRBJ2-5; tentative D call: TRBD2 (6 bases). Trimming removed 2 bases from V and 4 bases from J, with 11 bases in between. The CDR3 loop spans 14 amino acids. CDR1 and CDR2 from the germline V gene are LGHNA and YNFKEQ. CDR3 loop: CASSQPGEGETQYF. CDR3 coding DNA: TGTGCCAGCAGCCAACCGGGAGAGGGAGAGACCCAGTACTTC.

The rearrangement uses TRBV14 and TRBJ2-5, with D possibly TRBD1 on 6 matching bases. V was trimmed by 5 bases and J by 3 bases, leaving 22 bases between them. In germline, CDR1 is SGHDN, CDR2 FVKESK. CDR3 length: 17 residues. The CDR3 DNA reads TGTGCCAGCAGCGGACCCGGACAGAACTCCCTAGAAGAGACCCAGTACTTC. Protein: CASSGPGQNSLEETQYF.

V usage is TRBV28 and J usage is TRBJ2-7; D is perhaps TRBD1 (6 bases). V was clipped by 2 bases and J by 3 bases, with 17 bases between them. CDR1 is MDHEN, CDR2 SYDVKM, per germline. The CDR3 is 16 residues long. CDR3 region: CASSLASGDLSYEQYF. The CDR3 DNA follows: TGTGCCAGCAGTTTAGCGTCAGGGGATTTAAGCTACGAGCAGTACTTC.

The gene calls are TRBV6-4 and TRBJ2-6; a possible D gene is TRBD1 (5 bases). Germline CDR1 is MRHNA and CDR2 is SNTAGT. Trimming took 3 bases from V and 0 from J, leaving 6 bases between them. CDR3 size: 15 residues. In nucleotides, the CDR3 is TGTGCCAGCAGTGAGCAGGGCTCTGGGGCCAACGTCCTGACTTTC. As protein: CASSEQGSGANVLTF.

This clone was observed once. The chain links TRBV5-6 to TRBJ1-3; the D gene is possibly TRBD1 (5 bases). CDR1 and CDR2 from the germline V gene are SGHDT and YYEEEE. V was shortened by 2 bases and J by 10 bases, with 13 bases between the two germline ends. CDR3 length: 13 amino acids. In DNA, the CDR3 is TGTGCCAGCAGCTTCTATCTCAAGGGGACCATATATTTT. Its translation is CASSFYLKGTIYF.

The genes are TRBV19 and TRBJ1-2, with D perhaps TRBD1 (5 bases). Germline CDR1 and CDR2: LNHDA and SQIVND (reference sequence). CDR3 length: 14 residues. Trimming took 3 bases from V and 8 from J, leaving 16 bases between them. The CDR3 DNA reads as TGTGCCAGTAGTATTGGCGCAGGGCATGGCGGCTACACCTTC. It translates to CASSIGAGHGGYTF.

The CDR3 DNA is TGTGCCAGCAGCCAAGAATCCGCTATCTATAATTCACCCCTCCACTTT. It translates to CASSQESAIYNSPLHF. This chain joins TRBV14 and TRBJ1-6; D is unresolved. V was trimmed by 0 bases and J by 3 bases, leaving 9 bases between them. The CDR3 spans 16 residues. Per germline, CDR1 SGHDN and CDR2 FVKESK.

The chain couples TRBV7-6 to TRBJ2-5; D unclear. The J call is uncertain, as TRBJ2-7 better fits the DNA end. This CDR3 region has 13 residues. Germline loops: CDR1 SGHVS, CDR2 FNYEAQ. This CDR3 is CASSLAVTYEQYF. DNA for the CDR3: TGTGCCAGCAGCTTAGCAGTCACCTACGAGCAGTACTTC.

CDR3 in DNA: TGCGCCAGCAGCTTTTCAGGGGTGACGGGCACTGAAGCTTTCTTT. It specifies CASSFSGVTGTEAFF. This sequence joins TRBV5-1 and TRBJ1-1; perhaps TRBD1 as D (6 bases). CDR1 is SGHRS, CDR2 YFSETQ, per germline. Between the trimmed V and J ends, which lost 2 bases and 4 bases, there was a span of 15 bases. The CDR3 runs to 15 residues.

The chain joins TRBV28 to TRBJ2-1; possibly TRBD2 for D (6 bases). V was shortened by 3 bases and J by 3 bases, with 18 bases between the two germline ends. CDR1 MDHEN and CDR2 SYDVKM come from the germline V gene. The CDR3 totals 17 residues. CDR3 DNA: TGTGCCAGCAGTTTGGTCCCTAGCGTGGGGCTCTACAATGAGCAGTTCTTC. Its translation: CASSLVPSVGLYNEQFF.

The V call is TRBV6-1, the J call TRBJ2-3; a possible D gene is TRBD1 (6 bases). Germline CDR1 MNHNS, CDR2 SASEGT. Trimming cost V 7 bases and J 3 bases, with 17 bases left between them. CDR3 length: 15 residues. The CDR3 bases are TGTGCCAGCATGGGGCAGGGGTCTGGGACAGATACGCAGTATTTT. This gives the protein CASMGQGSGTDTQYF.

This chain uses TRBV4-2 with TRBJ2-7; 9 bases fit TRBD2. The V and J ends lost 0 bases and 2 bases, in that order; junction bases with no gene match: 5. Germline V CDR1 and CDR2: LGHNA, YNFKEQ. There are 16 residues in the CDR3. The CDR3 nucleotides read TGTGCCAGCAGCCAAGAGAATAGCGGGGGCCCCTACGAGCAGTACTTC. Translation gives CASSQENSGGPYEQYF.

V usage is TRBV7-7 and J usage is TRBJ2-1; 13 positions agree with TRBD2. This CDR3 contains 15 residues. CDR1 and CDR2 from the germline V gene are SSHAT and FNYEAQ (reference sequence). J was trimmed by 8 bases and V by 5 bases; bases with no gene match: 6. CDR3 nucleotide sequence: TGTGCCAGCAGCCGGACTAGCGGGAGCATCCATGAGCAGTTCTTC. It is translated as CASSRTSGSIHEQFF. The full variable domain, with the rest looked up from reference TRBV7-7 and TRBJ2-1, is GAGVSQSPRYKVTKRGQDVTLRCDPISSHATLYWYQQALGQGPEFLTYFNYEAQPDKSGLPSDRFSAERPEGSISTLTIQRTEQRDSAMYRCASSRTSGSIHEQFFGPGTRLTVL.

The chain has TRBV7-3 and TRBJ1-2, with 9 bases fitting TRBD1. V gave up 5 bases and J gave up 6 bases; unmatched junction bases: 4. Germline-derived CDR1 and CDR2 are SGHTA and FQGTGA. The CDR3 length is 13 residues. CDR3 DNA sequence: TGTGCCAGCAGCCAGGGACAGGGTGATGGCTACACCTTC. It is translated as CASSQGQGDGYTF.

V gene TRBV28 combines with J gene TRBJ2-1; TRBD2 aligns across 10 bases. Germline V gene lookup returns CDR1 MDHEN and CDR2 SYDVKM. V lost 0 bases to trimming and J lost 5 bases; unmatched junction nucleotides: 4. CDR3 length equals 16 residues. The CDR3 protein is CASSLWTSGHNNEQFF. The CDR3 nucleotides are TGTGCCAGCAGTTTATGGACTAGCGGGCATAACAATGAGCAGTTCTTC.

The DNA of the CDR3 is TGTGCCAGCAGTTTATTGGAACGGTTGGGGGCACATGGCTACACCTTC. Translated: CASSLLERLGAHGYTF. The chain couples TRBV27 to TRBJ1-2; D possibly corresponds to TRBD1 (6 bases). The CDR3 covers 16 residues. Trimming removed 1 base at V and 6 bases at J, with 18 bases between. The germline V gene has CDR1 MNHEY and CDR2 SMNVEV (reference sequence).

The CDR3: CSVVDSSSYEQYF. The CDR3 DNA sequence: TGCAGCGTCGTGGACAGTAGCTCCTACGAGCAGTACTTC. The chain joins TRBV29-1 to TRBJ2-7, with D possibly TRBD1 on 6 matching bases. V lost 6 bases to trimming and J lost 0 bases, with 12 bases between them. In germline, CDR1 is SQVTM, CDR2 ANQGSEA. The length of the CDR3 is 13 residues.

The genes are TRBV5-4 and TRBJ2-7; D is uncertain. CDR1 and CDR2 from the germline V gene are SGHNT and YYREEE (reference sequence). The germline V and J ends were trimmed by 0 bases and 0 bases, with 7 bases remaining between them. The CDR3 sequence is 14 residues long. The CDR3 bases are TGTGCCAGCAGCTTGGCACTTGACTCCTACGAGCAGTACTTC. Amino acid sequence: CASSLALDSYEQYF.